What follows are 8 T cell receptor beta chains derived from one specimen sequenced in a study of T cell repertoires in cytomegalovirus infection. Each CDR3 protein is one row after TCRdb ran MiXCR on the reads. The sample includes around 310,000 distinct CDR3 sequences, roughly a sixth of them seen just once. The specimen was PBMCs. The receptors were sampled from a human donor in good health (CMV status not recorded). Some clones in this sample may be carry-over from other donors' samples.

This clonotype was picked up many times. DNA for the CDR3: TGTGCCAGCAGCCGTCGGGGTAGCGGGGGTGCTAGCACAGATACGCAGTATTTT. It translates to CASSRRGSGGASTDTQYF. The J gene is TRBJ2-3, the V gene TRBV7-2, with 9 bases aligning to TRBD2. Trimming took 5 bases from V and 0 from J; bases not matched to a gene: 12. The CDR3 is 18 amino acids. From germline, CDR1 is SGHTA and CDR2 FQGNSA.

This rearrangement joins TRBV5-1 to TRBJ2-1, with TRBD2 matching over 9 bases. After removal of 4 bases from V and 0 bases from J, the junction contained 5 bases not matched to a gene. The germline gives CDR1 SGHRS, CDR2 YFSETQ. This CDR3 has 16 amino acids. CDR3 DNA: TGCGCCAGCAGCCATAGCGGGGGAAGCTCCTACAATGAGCAGTTCTTC. It is translated as CASSHSGGSSYNEQFF.

This chain connects TRBV7-6 to TRBJ1-2; D not resolved. The CDR3 extends over 12 amino acids. V lost 6 bases and J 2 bases, leaving 7 bases between the germline ends. The germline CDR1 and CDR2 sequences are SGHVS and FNYEAQ. CDR3 in amino acids: CASSQMNYGYTF. CDR3 coding DNA: TGTGCCAGCAGTCAGATGAACTATGGCTACACCTTC.

The sample holds many counts of this clonotype. The chain recombines TRBV5-4 with TRBJ1-1, with 8 bases identical to TRBD1. The CDR3 extends over 13 amino acids. Germline V gene lookup returns CDR1 SGHNT and CDR2 YYREEE (reference sequence). V lost 4 bases, J lost 7 bases, and 6 bases stayed unmatched. The CDR3 reads CASSIGQGNEAFF. Written as DNA, the CDR3 is TGTGCCAGCAGCATTGGACAGGGAAATGAAGCTTTCTTT.

The chain links TRBV20-1 to TRBJ1-6; a possible D gene is TRBD1 (6 bases). Germline V lookup: CDR1 DFQATT, CDR2 SNEGSKA (reference sequence). V was trimmed by 1 base and J by 8 bases, leaving 15 bases between them. This CDR3 region has 15 residues. CDR3 amino acids: CSARVVGAWDSPLHF. In DNA form, the CDR3 reads TGCAGTGCTAGAGTAGTGGGGGCGTGGGATTCACCCCTCCACTTT.

There are a few counts of this clonotype. The chain links TRBV20-1 to TRBJ1-1; TRBD1 is a possible D gene (6 bases). The CDR3 consists of 16 residues. Germline assignment: CDR1 DFQATT and CDR2 SNEGSKA (reference sequence). V lost 3 bases and J 1 base, leaving 18 bases between the germline ends. Here the CDR3 reads CSASFSWGAGNTEAFF. The CDR3 DNA follows: TGCAGTGCTAGTTTCTCCTGGGGGGCAGGGAACACTGAAGCTTTCTTT.

The chain combines TRBV6-8 with TRBJ1-1; possibly TRBD1 for D (5 bases). The CDR3 consists of 14 residues. Deletions cut 0 bases from V and 6 bases from J, with 11 bases between. Germline CDR1 MNHGY, CDR2 SAAAGT. CDR3 sequence (DNA): TGTGCCAGCAGTTACTCAATCAGGGATTCTGAAGCTTTCTTT. Protein: CASSYSIRDSEAFF.

The V call is TRBV20-1, the J call TRBJ1-2; no definite D call. The ends were cut back, 7 bases at V and 1 base at J, with 10 bases in the middle. Per the germline V gene, CDR1 is DFQATT and CDR2 is SNEGSKA (reference sequence). This CDR3 is built from 12 residues. In nucleotides, the CDR3 is TGCAGTGTGGCGAAATTTAACTATGGCTACACCTTC. This codes for CSVAKFNYGYTF.